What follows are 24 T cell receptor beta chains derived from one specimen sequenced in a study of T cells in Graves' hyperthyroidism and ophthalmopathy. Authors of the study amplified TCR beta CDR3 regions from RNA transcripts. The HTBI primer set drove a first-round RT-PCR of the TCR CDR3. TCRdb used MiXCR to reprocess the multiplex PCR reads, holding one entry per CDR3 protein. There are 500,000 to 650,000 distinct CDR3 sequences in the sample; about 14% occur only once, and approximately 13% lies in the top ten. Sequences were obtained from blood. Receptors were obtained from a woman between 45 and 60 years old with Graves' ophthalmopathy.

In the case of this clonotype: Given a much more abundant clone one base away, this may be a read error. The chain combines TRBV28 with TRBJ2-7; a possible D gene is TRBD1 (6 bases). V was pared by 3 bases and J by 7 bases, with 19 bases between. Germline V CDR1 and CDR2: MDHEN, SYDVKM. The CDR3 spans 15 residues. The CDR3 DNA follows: TGTGCCAGCAGTTTCGACGGCGGTAGGGGGAATGAGCAGTACTTC. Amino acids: CASSFDGGRGNEQYF. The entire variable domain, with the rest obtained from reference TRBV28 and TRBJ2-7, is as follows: DVKVTQSSRYLVKRTGEKVFLECVQDMDHENMFWYRQDPGLGLRLIYFSYDVKMKEKGDIPEGYSVSREKKERFSLILESASTNQTSMYLCASSFDGGRGNEQYFGPGTRLTVT.

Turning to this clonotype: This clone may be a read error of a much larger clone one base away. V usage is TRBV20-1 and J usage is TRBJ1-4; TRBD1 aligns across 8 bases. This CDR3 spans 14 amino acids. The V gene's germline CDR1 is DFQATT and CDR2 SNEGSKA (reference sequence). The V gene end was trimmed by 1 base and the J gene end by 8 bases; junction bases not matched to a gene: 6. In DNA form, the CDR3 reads TGCAGTGCTAGAGGATGGACAGGGAGCGAAAAACTGTTTTTT. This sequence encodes CSARGWTGSEKLFF.

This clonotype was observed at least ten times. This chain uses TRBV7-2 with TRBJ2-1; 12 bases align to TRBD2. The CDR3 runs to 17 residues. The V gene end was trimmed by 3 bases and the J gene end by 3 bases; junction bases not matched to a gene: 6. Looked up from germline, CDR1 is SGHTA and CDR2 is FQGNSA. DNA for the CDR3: TGTGCCAGCAGCTTCTACCTAGCGGGAGGGATCTACAATGAGCAGTTCTTC. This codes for CASSFYLAGGIYNEQFF.

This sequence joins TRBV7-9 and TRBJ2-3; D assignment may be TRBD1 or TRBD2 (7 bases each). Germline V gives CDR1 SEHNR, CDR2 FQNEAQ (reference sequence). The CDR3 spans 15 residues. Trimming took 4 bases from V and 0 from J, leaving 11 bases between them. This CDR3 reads CASSSRGGSTDTQYF. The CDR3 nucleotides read TGTGCCAGCAGCTCCAGGGGGGGGAGCACAGATACGCAGTATTTT. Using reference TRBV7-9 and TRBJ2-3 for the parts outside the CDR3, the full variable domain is DTGVSQNPRHKITKRGQNVTFRCDPISEHNRLYWYRQTLGQGPEFLTYFQNEAQLEKSRLLSDRFSAERPKGSFSTLEIQRTEQGDSAMYLCASSSRGGSTDTQYFGPGTRLTVL.

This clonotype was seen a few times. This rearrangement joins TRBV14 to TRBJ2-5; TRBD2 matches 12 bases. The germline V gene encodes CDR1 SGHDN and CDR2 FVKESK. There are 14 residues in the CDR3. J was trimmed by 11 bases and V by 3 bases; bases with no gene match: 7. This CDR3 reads CASSQASGRAIQYF. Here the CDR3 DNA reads TGTGCCAGCAGCCAGGCTAGCGGGAGGGCCATACAGTACTTC.

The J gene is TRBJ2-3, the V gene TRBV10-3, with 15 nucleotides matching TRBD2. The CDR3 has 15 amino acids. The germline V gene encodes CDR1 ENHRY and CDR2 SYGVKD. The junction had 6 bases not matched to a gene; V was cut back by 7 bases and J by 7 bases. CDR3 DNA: TGTGCCATCAACCAGGGACTAGCGGGAGGATATACGCAGTATTTT. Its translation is CAINQGLAGGYTQYF.

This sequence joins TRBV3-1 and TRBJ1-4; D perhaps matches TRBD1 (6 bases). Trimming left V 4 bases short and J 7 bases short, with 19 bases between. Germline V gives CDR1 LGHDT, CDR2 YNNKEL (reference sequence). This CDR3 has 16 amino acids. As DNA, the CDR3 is TGTGCCAGCAGCCGCTCCCCGGGGGGGCTTAGTGAAAAACTGTTTTTT. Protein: CASSRSPGGLSEKLFF.

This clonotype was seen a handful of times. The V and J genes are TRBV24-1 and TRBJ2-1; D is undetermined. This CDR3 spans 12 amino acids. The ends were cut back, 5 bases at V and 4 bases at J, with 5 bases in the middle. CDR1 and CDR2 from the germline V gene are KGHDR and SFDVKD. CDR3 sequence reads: CATSGVYNEQFF. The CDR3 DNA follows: TGTGCCACCAGTGGGGTTTACAATGAGCAGTTCTTC.

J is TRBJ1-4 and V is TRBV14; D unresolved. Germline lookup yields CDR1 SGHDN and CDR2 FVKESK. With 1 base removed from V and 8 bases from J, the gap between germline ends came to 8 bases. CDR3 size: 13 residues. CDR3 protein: CASSQVMQEKLFF. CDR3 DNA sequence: TGTGCCAGCAGCCAAGTTATGCAGGAAAAACTGTTTTTT.

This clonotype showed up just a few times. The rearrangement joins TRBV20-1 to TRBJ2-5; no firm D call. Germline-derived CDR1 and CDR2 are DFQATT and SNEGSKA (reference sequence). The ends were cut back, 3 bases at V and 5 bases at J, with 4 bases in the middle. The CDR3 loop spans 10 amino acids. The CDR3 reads CSASQETQYF. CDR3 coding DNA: TGCAGTGCTAGCCAGGAGACCCAGTACTTC.

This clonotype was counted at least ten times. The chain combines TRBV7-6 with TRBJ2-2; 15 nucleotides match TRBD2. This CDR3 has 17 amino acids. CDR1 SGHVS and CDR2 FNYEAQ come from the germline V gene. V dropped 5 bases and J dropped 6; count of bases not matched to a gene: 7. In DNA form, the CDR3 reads TGTGCCAGCAGCCCCTGGACTAGCGGGAGGGCCGCCGGGGAGCTGTTTTTT. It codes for CASSPWTSGRAAGELFF.

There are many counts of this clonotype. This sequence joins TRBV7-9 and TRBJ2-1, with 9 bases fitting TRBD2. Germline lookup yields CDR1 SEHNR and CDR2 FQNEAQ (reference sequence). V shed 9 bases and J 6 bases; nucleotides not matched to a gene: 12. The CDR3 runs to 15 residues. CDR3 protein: CARGIVGGRGNEQFF. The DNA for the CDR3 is TGTGCCAGGGGGATAGTTGGCGGGAGGGGCAATGAGCAGTTCTTC. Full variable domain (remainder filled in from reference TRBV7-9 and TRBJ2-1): DTGVSQNPRHKITKRGQNVTFRCDPISEHNRLYWYRQTLGQGPEFLTYFQNEAQLEKSRLLSDRFSAERPKGSFSTLEIQRTEQGDSAMYLCARGIVGGRGNEQFFGPGTRLTVL.

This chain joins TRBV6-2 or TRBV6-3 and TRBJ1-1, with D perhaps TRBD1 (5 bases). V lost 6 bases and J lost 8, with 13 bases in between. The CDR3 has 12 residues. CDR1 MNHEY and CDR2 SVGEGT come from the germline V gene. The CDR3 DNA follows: TGTGCCAGCAGCCCGGAGGGGAGGGAAGCTTTCTTT. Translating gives CASSPEGREAFF.

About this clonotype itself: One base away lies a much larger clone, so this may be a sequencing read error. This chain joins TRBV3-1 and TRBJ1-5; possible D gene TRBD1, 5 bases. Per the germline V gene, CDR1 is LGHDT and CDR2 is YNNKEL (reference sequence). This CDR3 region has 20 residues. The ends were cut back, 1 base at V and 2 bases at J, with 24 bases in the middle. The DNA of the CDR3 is TGTGCCAGCAGCCAAGTATGGGGACGACGTAGCCGGAATGGCAATCAGCCCCAGCATTTT. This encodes CASSQVWGRRSRNGNQPQHF.

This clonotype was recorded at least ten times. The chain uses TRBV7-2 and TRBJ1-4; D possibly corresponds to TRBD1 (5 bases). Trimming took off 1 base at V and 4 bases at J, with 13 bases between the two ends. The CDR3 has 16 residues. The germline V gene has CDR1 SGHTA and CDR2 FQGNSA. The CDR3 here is CASSLEAGRVNEKLFF. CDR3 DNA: TGTGCCAGCAGCTTAGAAGCGGGACGGGTTAATGAAAAACTGTTTTTT.

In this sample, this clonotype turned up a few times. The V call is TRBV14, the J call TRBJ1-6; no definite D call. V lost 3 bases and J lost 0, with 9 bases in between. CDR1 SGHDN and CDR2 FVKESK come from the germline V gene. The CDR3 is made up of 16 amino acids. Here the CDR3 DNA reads TGTGCCAGCAGCCATGCGACCTTCTCCTATAATTCACCCCTCCACTTT. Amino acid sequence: CASSHATFSYNSPLHF.

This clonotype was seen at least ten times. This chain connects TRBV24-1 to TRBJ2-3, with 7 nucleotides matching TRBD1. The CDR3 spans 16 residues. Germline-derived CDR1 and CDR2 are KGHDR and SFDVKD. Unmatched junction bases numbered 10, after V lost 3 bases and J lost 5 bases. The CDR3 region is CATSDRSQGKQDTQYF. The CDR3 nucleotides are TGTGCCACCAGTGATAGATCACAGGGGAAACAAGATACGCAGTATTTT.

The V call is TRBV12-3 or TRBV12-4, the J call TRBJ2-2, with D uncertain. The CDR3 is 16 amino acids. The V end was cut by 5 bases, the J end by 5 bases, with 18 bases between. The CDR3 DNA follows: TGTGCCAGCAGTGGCCCGAGGCAGAAGGAGACCGGGGAGCTGTTTTTT. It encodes CASSGPRQKETGELFF.

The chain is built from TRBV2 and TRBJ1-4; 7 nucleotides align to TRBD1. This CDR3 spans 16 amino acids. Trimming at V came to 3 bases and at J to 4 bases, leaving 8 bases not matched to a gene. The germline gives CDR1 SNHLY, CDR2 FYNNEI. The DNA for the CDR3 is TGTGCCAGCAGTGACCCGTCGACAGGGATTAATGAAAAACTGTTTTTT. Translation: CASSDPSTGINEKLFF.

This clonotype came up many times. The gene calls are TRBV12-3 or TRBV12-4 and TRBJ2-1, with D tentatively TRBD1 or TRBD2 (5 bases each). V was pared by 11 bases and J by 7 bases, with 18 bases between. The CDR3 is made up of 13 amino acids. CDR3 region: CAVMGERGNEQFF. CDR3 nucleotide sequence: TGTGCCGTCATGGGGGAACGGGGTAATGAGCAGTTCTTC.

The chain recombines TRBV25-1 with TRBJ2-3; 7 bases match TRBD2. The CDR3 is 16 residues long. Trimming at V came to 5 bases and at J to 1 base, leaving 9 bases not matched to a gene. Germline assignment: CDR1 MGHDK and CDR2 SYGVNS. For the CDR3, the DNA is TGTGCCAGCAGTCTTTGGGGGGGATCAGGCACAGATACGCAGTATTTT. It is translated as CASSLWGGSGTDTQYF.

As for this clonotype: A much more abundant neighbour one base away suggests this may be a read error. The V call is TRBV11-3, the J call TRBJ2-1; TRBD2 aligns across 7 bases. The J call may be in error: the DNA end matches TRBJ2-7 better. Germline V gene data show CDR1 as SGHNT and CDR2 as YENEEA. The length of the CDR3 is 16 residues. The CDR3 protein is CASGEGGSRSYNEQYF. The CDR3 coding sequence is TGTGCCAGCGGGGAGGGCGGGAGTCGTAGTTACAATGAGCAGTACTTC.

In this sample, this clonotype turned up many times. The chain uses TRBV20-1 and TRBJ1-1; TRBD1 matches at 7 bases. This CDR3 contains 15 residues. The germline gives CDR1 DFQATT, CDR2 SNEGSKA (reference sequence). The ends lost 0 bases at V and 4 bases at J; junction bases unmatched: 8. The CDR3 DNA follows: TGCAGTGCTAGAGATAGAAGGGGGCTGAGCACTGAAGCTTTCTTT. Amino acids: CSARDRRGLSTEAFF.

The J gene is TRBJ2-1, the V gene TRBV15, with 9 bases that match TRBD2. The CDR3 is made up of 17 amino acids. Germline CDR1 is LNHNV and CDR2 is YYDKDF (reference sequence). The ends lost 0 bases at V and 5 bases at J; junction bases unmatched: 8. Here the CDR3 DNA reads TGTGCCACCAGCAGAGATCTAAGACTAGCGGAAAACAATGAGCAGTTCTTC. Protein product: CATSRDLRLAENNEQFF.